The 27 T cell receptor beta chains listed next were all sequenced from one sample in a study of blood T cell repertoires in COVID-19. Measured with immunoSEQ multiplex PCR; TCRdb has only the in-frame clones, and not every one. The data contain about 14,000 clones, 80% to 90% of them singletons. The sequencing input was peripheral blood. The receptor source for this set is a human donor in a cohort sampled during active COVID-19.

The rearrangement joins TRBV7-2 to TRBJ2-1; 9 nucleotides agree with TRBD2. V was pared by 5 bases and J by 9 bases, with 8 bases of the junction left unmatched. The germline gives CDR1 SGHTA, CDR2 FQGNSA. The CDR3 loop spans 14 amino acids. This chain's CDR3 is CASSLGGLAFEQFF. The CDR3 DNA sequence: TGTGCCAGCAGCCTTGGGGGACTAGCTTTTGAGCAGTTCTTC.

On this clone: A junction boundary mismatches the germline segment, possibly from a read error. V gene TRBV11-2 combines with J gene TRBJ2-3; 7 nucleotides align to TRBD2. CDR1 is SGHAT, CDR2 FQNNGV, per germline. CDR3 length equals 13 residues. The CDR3 coding sequence is TGTGCCAGCAGCACACAGACAAGCGGGGCCCTTGATTTT. It encodes CASSTQTSGALDF.

The count of this clone is one. The rearrangement links TRBV6-5 to TRBJ2-5; 11 positions match TRBD2. Germline lookup yields CDR1 MNHEY and CDR2 SVGAGI. The CDR3 runs 15 residues. J was trimmed by 5 bases and V by 5 bases; bases with no gene match: 7. The CDR3 is CASSPSGRTWETQYF. Written as DNA, the CDR3 is TGTGCCAGCAGTCCTAGCGGGAGGACATGGGAGACCCAGTACTTC.

The genes are TRBV6-4 and TRBJ2-1, with D possibly being TRBD2 (6 bases). V lost 3 bases and J lost 8, with 20 bases in between. CDR1 MRHNA and CDR2 SNTAGT come from the germline V gene. The CDR3 contains 16 residues. The CDR3 sequence: CASSESGTWGRDEQFF. CDR3 nucleotide sequence: TGTGCCAGCAGTGAATCCGGGACTTGGGGCCGGGATGAGCAGTTCTTC.

The genes are TRBV7-9 and TRBJ1-2; possibly TRBD1 for D (5 bases). Germline V gene sequence: CDR1 SEHNR, CDR2 FQNEAQ (reference sequence). The CDR3 has 14 residues. With 1 base removed from V and 7 bases from J, the gap between germline ends came to 13 bases. The CDR3 protein is CASSLVGAGTGYTF. CDR3 coding DNA: TGTGCCAGCAGCTTAGTTGGGGCAGGCACTGGCTACACCTTC.

The genes are TRBV7-8 and TRBJ2-5, with a tentative D call TRBD1 (6 bases). The CDR3 covers 16 residues. CDR1 SGHVS and CDR2 FQNEAQ come from the germline V gene. V was clipped by 8 bases and J by 2 bases, with 21 bases between them. CDR3 sequence (DNA): TGTGCCAGCGGCCAGAGGGGGTCGGGGTTGCAAGAGACCCAGTACTTC. Translating it yields CASGQRGSGLQETQYF.

V gene TRBV27 combines with J gene TRBJ2-1, with 7 bases lining up with TRBD2. Germline values: CDR1 MNHEY, CDR2 SMNVEV (reference sequence). The CDR3 totals 16 residues. V was clipped by 0 bases and J by 3 bases; unmatched bases: 5. Here the CDR3 DNA reads TGTGCCAGCAGTTTATCGGGAGGGAGTAGCTACAATGAGCAGTTCTTC. Translation gives CASSLSGGSSYNEQFF.

The V call is TRBV27, the J call TRBJ1-2; 8 nucleotides match TRBD1. There are 15 residues in the CDR3. Trimming removed 6 bases from V and 7 bases from J; junction bases left unmatched: 13. Germline CDR1 reads MNHEY; CDR2 reads SMNVEV (reference sequence). The CDR3 DNA sequence: TGTGCCAGCAGAGGAACGGACAGGGAAATATCTGGCTACACCTTC. Residues: CASRGTDREISGYTF.

The chain carries TRBV2 and TRBJ2-3, with 12 bases that match TRBD2. V lost 6 bases, J lost 6 bases, and 4 bases stayed unmatched. The CDR3 runs 14 residues. The V gene's germline CDR1 is SNHLY and CDR2 FYNNEI. For the CDR3, the DNA is TGTGCCAGCAGAACCGGGACTAGCGGGGATACGCAGTATTTT. Its translation is CASRTGTSGDTQYF.

The rearrangement joins TRBV5-1 to TRBJ1-5; D call uncertain. The CDR3 contains 15 residues. Germline loops: CDR1 SGHRS, CDR2 YFSETQ. V was pared by 1 base and J by 4 bases, with 12 bases between. CDR3 residues: CASSLSSGLNQPQHF. Here the CDR3 DNA reads TGCGCCAGCAGCTTGAGTTCCGGACTTAATCAGCCCCAGCATTTT.

This chain uses TRBV6-5 with TRBJ1-2; possibly TRBD1 for D (5 bases). This CDR3 is 12 amino acids long. V was shortened by 2 bases and J by 8 bases, with 9 bases between the two germline ends. Germline CDR1 is MNHEY and CDR2 is SVGAGI. The CDR3 spells CASSYADSGYTF. CDR3 bases: TGTGCCAGCAGTTACGCCGACAGCGGCTACACCTTC.

This chain joins TRBV21-1 and TRBJ2-7; the table's D call TRBD1 went unverified against the DNA. TRBV21-1 is described as a pseudogene. There are 16 residues in the CDR3. The CDR3 nucleotides are TGTGCCAGCAGCGCCCGGGACAGGGGAAGATGGTACGAGCAGTACTTC. It codes for CASSARDRGRWYEQYF.

The chain combines TRBV7-3 with TRBJ2-2; tentative D call: TRBD2 (6 bases). The CDR3 sequence is 15 residues long. Trimming shortened V by 5 bases and J by 4 bases, and 14 bases separated the two germline ends. From germline, CDR1 is SGHTA and CDR2 FQGTGA. The DNA of the CDR3 is TGTGCCAGCAGCCCAGGCGGGGAAGCCACCGGGGAGCTGTTTTTT. Protein product: CASSPGGEATGELFF. The full variable domain, with the rest looked up from reference TRBV7-3 and TRBJ2-2, is GAGVSQTPSNKVTEKGKYVELRCDPISGHTALYWYRQSLGQGPEFLIYFQGTGAADDSGLPNDRFFAVRPEGSVSTLKIQRTERGDSAVYLCASSPGGEATGELFFGEGSRLTVL.

The chain recombines TRBV2 with TRBJ1-5; 7 nucleotides match TRBD1. Trimming took 6 bases from V and 6 from J; bases not matched to a gene: 5. This CDR3 is 13 amino acids long. The germline V gene encodes CDR1 SNHLY and CDR2 FYNNEI. CDR3 loop: CASSRGTGQPQHF. The CDR3 DNA reads TGTGCCAGCAGCAGGGGGACGGGTCAGCCCCAGCATTTT.

This rearrangement joins TRBV12-2 to TRBJ2-3; the listed D gene, TRBD2, was not tested against the DNA. TRBV12-2 is a documented pseudogene. The CDR3 totals 18 residues. The CDR3 region has the DNA TGTGCAAGAAACCCTTGCCAACAAACTAGCGGGGGCACAGATACGCAGTATTTT. This gives the protein CARNPCQQTSGGTDTQYF.

This clone was seen a handful of times. This chain uses TRBV11-3 with TRBJ2-1, with D perhaps matching TRBD1 (7 bases). The CDR3 has 18 residues. V gave up 1 base and J gave up 4 bases, with 20 bases separating them. CDR1 is SGHNT, CDR2 YENEEA, per germline. In DNA, the CDR3 is TGTGCCAGCAGCTTAGGACATTCTGAGGAGGGGGCATACAATGAGCAGTTCTTC. It translates to CASSLGHSEEGAYNEQFF.

The CDR3 here is CATTATEAGAVTGELFF. DNA of the CDR3: TGTGCCACCACCGCCACAGAAGCGGGGGCCGTCACCGGGGAGCTGTTTTTT. This rearrangement joins TRBV24-1 to TRBJ2-2, with 8 bases aligning to TRBD2. The trim removed 8 bases at V and 4 bases at J, leaving 14 bases unmatched. The CDR3 loop spans 17 amino acids. Germline CDR1 and CDR2: KGHDR and SFDVKD.

The chain combines TRBV11-2 with TRBJ2-1; 8 bases fit TRBD1. Germline assignment: CDR1 SGHAT and CDR2 FQNNGV. This CDR3 is 17 amino acids long. The V segment lost 5 bases and the J segment 4 bases; nucleotides outside the gene matches: 13. CDR3 loop: CASSPRTGSADYNEQFF. The CDR3 DNA reads as TGTGCCAGCAGCCCCCGGACAGGGTCTGCGGATTACAATGAGCAGTTCTTC.

This rearrangement joins TRBV19 to TRBJ1-1; D is uncertain. The germline V gene has CDR1 LNHDA and CDR2 SQIVND (reference sequence). V lost 6 bases and J lost 3, with 2 bases in between. CDR3 length equals 10 residues. The CDR3 DNA follows: TGTGCCAGTAGCGACACTGAAGCTTTCTTT. Translation gives CASSDTEAFF.

The V gene is TRBV28, the J gene TRBJ1-2; no definite D call. Per germline, CDR1 MDHEN and CDR2 SYDVKM. Trimming left V 5 bases short and J 3 bases short, with 10 bases between. This CDR3 has 13 amino acids. Written as DNA, the CDR3 is TGTGCCAGCAGTCCCCAGGTTTACTATGGCTACACCTTC. Translating it yields CASSPQVYYGYTF.

The chain carries TRBV7-9 and TRBJ2-1; 11 bases fit TRBD2. The germline V gene has CDR1 SEHNR and CDR2 FQNEAQ (reference sequence). Trimming at V came to 2 bases and at J to 9 bases, leaving 6 bases not matched to a gene. The CDR3 has 15 residues. CDR3 region: CASSLFLAGGGEQFF. For the CDR3, the DNA is TGTGCCAGCAGCTTATTTCTAGCGGGAGGTGGTGAGCAGTTCTTC.

The chain combines TRBV27 with TRBJ2-3; D gene ambiguous. This CDR3 region has 13 residues. V was cut by 4 bases and J by 4 bases, with 9 bases left in between. The germline V gene has CDR1 MNHEY and CDR2 SMNVEV (reference sequence). The CDR3 protein is CASSSRASDTQYF. CDR3 sequence (DNA): TGTGCCAGCAGTTCACGAGCGTCAGATACGCAGTATTTT.

The chain combines TRBV4-2 with TRBJ2-2, with D perhaps matching TRBD2 (6 bases). V was clipped by 6 bases and J by 5 bases, with 16 bases between them. Germline V lookup: CDR1 LGHNA, CDR2 YNFKEQ. This CDR3 contains 15 residues. CDR3 DNA sequence: TGTGCCAGCAGGTCCCCGGGGACTGGGACCGGGGAGCTGTTTTTT. Amino acid sequence: CASRSPGTGTGELFF.

J is TRBJ2-5 and V is TRBV5-1; unclear D gene. V gave up 0 bases and J gave up 5 bases, with 11 bases separating them. CDR1 is SGHRS and CDR2 is YFSETQ in the germline V gene. CDR3 length equals 14 residues. Here the CDR3 DNA reads TGCGCCAGCAGCTTGGAACCCTTAGAGGAGACCCAGTACTTC. Translation gives CASSLEPLEETQYF.

The gene calls are TRBV4-1 and TRBJ1-2; 8 bases are a match to TRBD1. CDR1 is MGHRA and CDR2 is YSYEKL in the germline V gene. The CDR3 contains 14 residues. The junction had 9 bases not matched to a gene; V was cut back by 4 bases and J by 8 bases. CDR3: CASSRQGQADGYTF. The CDR3 DNA follows: TGCGCCAGCAGCCGGCAGGGACAGGCGGACGGCTACACCTTC.

The gene calls are TRBV27 and TRBJ1-4; 7 positions match TRBD1. The germline V gene has CDR1 MNHEY and CDR2 SMNVEV (reference sequence). The CDR3 covers 15 residues. J was trimmed by 5 bases and V by 5 bases; bases with no gene match: 8. CDR3 amino acids: CASSTLGTVNEKLFF. The CDR3 nucleotides read TGTGCCAGCAGTACTCTCGGGACAGTGAATGAAAAACTGTTTTTT.

The gene calls are TRBV6-2 or TRBV6-3 and TRBJ2-1; no clear D. This CDR3 region has 15 residues. The V gene's germline CDR1 is MNHEY and CDR2 SVGEGT. Trimming shortened V by 6 bases and J by 4 bases, and 16 bases separated the two germline ends. For the CDR3, the DNA is TGTGCCAGCAGCCAGCTAAGCGTTTCGTACAATGAGCAGTTCTTC. Its translation: CASSQLSVSYNEQFF.